The present T cell receptor (beta chain) was sequenced within a study of identifying expanded T cells in peripheral blood. The data were produced by immunoSEQ multiplex PCR, yet TCRdb's version contains in-frame clones alone and is incomplete. This table has approximately 90,000 clones, approximately 86% appearing once. V was cut by 1 base and J by 11 bases, with 8 bases left in between. Germline V gene lookup returns CDR1 SGHNT and CDR2 YENEEA. The CDR3 is 11 amino acids. Collection occurred without any documented infections or immune events in donors. The sequencing sample was made of blood. The rearrangement uses TRBV11-3 and TRBJ1-1; D gene unclear. The TCR originated in a person aged 18-70 years in good health. CDR3 bases: TGTGCCAGCAGCTTAGGGGTGGTGGCTTTCTTT. Encoded protein: CASSLGVVAFF.